This TCR beta chain was identified in a study of blood T cell repertoires in COVID-19. Germline V CDR1 and CDR2: SGHTA, FQGTGA. CDR3 size: 15 residues. V was clipped by 7 bases and J by 0 bases; unmatched bases: 8. Enrolled during active infection, Seattle patients were then followed longitudinally. This clone was detected only a few times. Sequenced by immunoSEQ multiplex PCR; TCRdb stores in-frame clones only, minus some. Among 60,000 to 65,000 clones, 83% were seen once, and the ten largest hold roughly 10%. This TCR derives from a man aged 50-59 years with COVID-19, enrolled during active disease. The specimen was peripheral blood. The chain links TRBV7-3 to TRBJ2-7; 8 bases match TRBD2. CDR3 protein: CASISGGRSSYEQYF. The CDR3 coding sequence is TGTGCCAGCATCTCGGGGGGGCGAAGCTCCTACGAGCAGTACTTC.